The entry below describes one T cell receptor (beta chain). Its target is unknown. The record originates from a study of T cell responses to AZD1222 COVID-19 vaccine. Study-level results: Mostly white British, mostly female donors; authors suggested clonal diversity may be underestimated. Distributed over spike, vaccine-associated CD4 TCRs predominated at 160-218 and 743-854.

Libraries were prepared by immunoSEQ multiplex PCR; TCRdb keeps only in-frame clonotypes and omits some of them. The table lists 55,000 to 65,000 clones, roughly 87% of them singletons. Trimming stripped 6 bases from V and 7 bases from J, with 15 bases between. Germline V gives CDR1 LNHDA, CDR2 SQIVND (reference sequence). The CDR3 extends over 13 amino acids. The material sequenced was peripheral blood, taken on day 0 of AZD1222 vaccination. The TCR was taken from an adult in good health. The chain has TRBV19 and TRBJ1-2; D is unclear. CDR3 loop: CASSQLRGSGYTF. In nucleotides, the CDR3 is TGTGCCAGTAGCCAACTACGAGGGTCTGGCTACACCTTC.